The next 20 T cell receptor beta chains were all read from a single sample in a study of cytomegalovirus exposure and HLA in healthy donors. The PCR ran on 60 Vbeta and 13 Jbeta primers. Assay: immunoSEQ multiplex PCR; the TCRdb copy retains only in-frame clones and omits some. The sample carries 99,000 or so clones, around 80% recorded once. Sequenced: PBMCs. The receptors originated from a man aged 40-49 years in good health and CMV-seropositive.

The chain recombines TRBV7-2 with TRBJ2-7, with 9 bases matching TRBD2. CDR3 size: 13 residues. V trimming: 4 bases; J trimming: 5 bases; junction bases outside the gene matches: 3. CDR1 is SGHTA and CDR2 is FQGNSA in the germline V gene. This chain's CDR3 is CASSWGLADEQYF. The CDR3 DNA follows: TGTGCCAGCAGCTGGGGACTAGCTGACGAGCAGTACTTC.

V usage is TRBV18 and J usage is TRBJ1-2; D perhaps matches TRBD1 (5 bases). Between the trimmed V and J ends, which lost 0 bases and 7 bases, there was a span of 9 bases. Germline CDR1 KGHSH, CDR2 LQKENI. This CDR3 has 13 residues. CDR3 coding DNA: TGTGCCAGCTCACCACCGGGGCGTTTTGGCTACACCTTC. Translation gives CASSPPGRFGYTF. The full variable domain, in which reference TRBV18 and TRBJ1-2 provide the parts outside the CDR3, is NAGVMQNPRHLVRRRGQEARLRCSPMKGHSHVYWYRQLPEEGLKFMVYLQKENIIDESGMPKERFSAEFPKEGPSILRIQQVVRGDSAAYFCASSPPGRFGYTFGSGTRLTVV.

The chain links TRBV9 to TRBJ2-5; 9 bases match TRBD2. The V segment lost 2 bases and the J segment 5 bases; nucleotides outside the gene matches: 13. CDR1 and CDR2 (germline): SGDLS, YYNGEE. The CDR3 loop spans 17 amino acids. The CDR3 coding sequence is TGTGCCAGCAGCGTTGGGGGCAGCGGGGGGCTGGGGGAGACCCAGTACTTC. Protein product: CASSVGGSGGLGETQYF. Using reference TRBV9 and TRBJ2-5 for the parts outside the CDR3, the full variable domain is DSGVTQTPKHLITATGQRVTLRCSPRSGDLSVYWYQQSLDQGLQFLIQYYNGEERAKGNILERFSAQQFPDLHSELNLSSLELGDSALYFCASSVGGSGGLGETQYFGPGTRLLVL.

In the case of this clone: One junction end does not reproduce the germline sequence, and a read error may be involved. The chain uses TRBV28 and TRBJ1-1, with TRBD1 as a possible D gene (6 bases). Germline V gives CDR1 MDHEN, CDR2 SYDVKM. CDR3 size: 12 residues. For the CDR3, the DNA is TGTGCCGGCAGACTACAGGGAGCTGAAGCTTTCTTT. The encoded protein is CAGRLQGAEAFF.

This clone appeared a few times. The same CDR3 can be traced to other DNA sequences in this sample. The rearrangement links TRBV2 to TRBJ2-7; 8 nucleotides agree with TRBD1. Unmatched junction bases numbered 9, after V lost 7 bases and J lost 1 base. The CDR3 loop spans 15 amino acids. Looked up from germline, CDR1 is SNHLY and CDR2 is FYNNEI. CDR3 in amino acids: CASTRGRQGSYEQYF. The DNA of the CDR3 is TGTGCCAGCACACGGGGGAGACAGGGGTCCTACGAGCAGTACTTC.

The gene calls are TRBV11-2 and TRBJ2-2, with 8 bases aligning to TRBD1. Trimming took 5 bases from V and 6 from J; bases not matched to a gene: 5. This CDR3 contains 14 residues. The germline gives CDR1 SGHAT, CDR2 FQNNGV. In DNA, the CDR3 is TGTGCCAGCAGCCTCGGACAGGGCGCCGGGGAGCTGTTTTTT. This codes for CASSLGQGAGELFF.

This rearrangement joins TRBV6-6 to TRBJ1-3, with 8 bases aligning to TRBD1. With 6 bases clipped from V and 8 bases from J, the junction kept 9 bases outside the gene matches. Germline V lookup: CDR1 MNHNY, CDR2 SVGAGI (reference sequence). This CDR3 has 14 residues. CDR3 DNA sequence: TGTGCCAGCAGCCTAGGACAGGGCGGTGACACCATATATTTT. Amino acid sequence: CASSLGQGGDTIYF.

This clone was recorded only once. This chain connects TRBV4-1 to TRBJ2-2; D perhaps matches TRBD2 (7 bases). Germline loops: CDR1 MGHRA, CDR2 YSYEKL. This CDR3 spans 17 amino acids. Trimming left V 3 bases short and J 4 bases short, with 18 bases between. CDR3 DNA: TGCGCCAGCAGCCAGGGGGAGGGGGGGGAAATCACCGGGGAGCTGTTTTTT. Protein product: CASSQGEGGEITGELFF.

The chain recombines TRBV7-2 with TRBJ1-2; 7 bases are shared with TRBD1. The CDR3 length is 18 residues. The V and J ends lost 4 bases and 0 bases, in that order; junction bases with no gene match: 14. Per the germline V gene, CDR1 is SGHTA and CDR2 is FQGNSA. CDR3 bases: TGTGCCAGCAGCTACCGTACTGCAAGGGACAGCGCTAACTATGGCTACACCTTC. Residues: CASSYRTARDSANYGYTF.

CDR3 sequence (DNA): TGTGCCAGCTCACCCGGTCGGACAGGGCCTCATGATACGCAGTATTTT. Its translation: CASSPGRTGPHDTQYF. The chain has TRBV18 and TRBJ2-3, with 8 bases matching TRBD1. Trimming at V came to 3 bases and at J to 6 bases, leaving 11 bases not matched to a gene. The length of the CDR3 is 16 residues. Germline loops: CDR1 KGHSH, CDR2 LQKENI.

The chain has TRBV10-3 and TRBJ2-7, with a weak D call TRBD1 (5 bases). V was pared by 2 bases and J by 6 bases, with 14 bases between. Germline values: CDR1 ENHRY, CDR2 SYGVKD. This CDR3 comprises 14 residues. The CDR3: CAISEDRTGSEQYF. The CDR3 nucleotides read TGTGCCATCAGTGAGGATCGCACAGGATCCGAGCAGTACTTC.

This chain joins TRBV27 and TRBJ2-7, with D maybe TRBD2 (7 bases). Trimming took 5 bases from V and 4 from J, leaving 15 bases between them. The CDR3 covers 14 residues. The germline V gene encodes CDR1 MNHEY and CDR2 SMNVEV (reference sequence). CDR3 nucleotides: TGTGCCAGCAGTCTCCTACAGGGAGGGTACGAGCAGTACTTC. The encoded protein is CASSLLQGGYEQYF.

The chain recombines TRBV7-9 with TRBJ2-5, with 8 bases that match TRBD2. Germline V gives CDR1 SEHNR, CDR2 FQNEAQ (reference sequence). V trimming: 5 bases; J trimming: 5 bases; junction bases outside the gene matches: 7. The CDR3 is 14 amino acids. The CDR3: CASSRAGAIETQYF. The CDR3 bases are TGTGCCAGCAGCCGAGCGGGAGCGATTGAGACCCAGTACTTC.

The chain combines TRBV29-1 with TRBJ2-5; D possibly corresponds to TRBD1 (5 bases). The germline V gene has CDR1 SQVTM and CDR2 ANQGSEA. The CDR3 consists of 13 residues. Trimming cost V 2 bases and J 2 bases, with 9 bases left between them. CDR3 sequence reads: CSVERTSQETQYF. CDR3 nucleotide sequence: TGCAGCGTTGAAAGGACATCTCAAGAGACCCAGTACTTC. The full variable domain, with the rest looked up from reference TRBV29-1 and TRBJ2-5, is SAVISQKPSRDICQRGTSLTIQCQVDSQVTMMFWYRQQPGQSLTLIATANQGSEATYESGFVIDKFPISRPNLTFSTLTVSNMSPEDSSIYLCSVERTSQETQYFGPGTRLLVL.

The chain uses TRBV6-6 and TRBJ2-5, with D hard to call. This CDR3 spans 14 amino acids. With 6 bases removed from V and 2 bases from J, the gap between germline ends came to 13 bases. Germline CDR1 and CDR2: MNHNY and SVGAGI (reference sequence). The CDR3 sequence: CASSTRQTQETQYF. The CDR3 coding sequence is TGTGCCAGCAGCACCCGCCAAACTCAAGAGACCCAGTACTTC.

In its sample, this clone was seen once. The V call is TRBV2, the J call TRBJ1-2; D gene uncertain. Trimming took off 2 bases at V and 4 bases at J, with 14 bases between the two ends. The CDR3 has 15 residues. CDR1 and CDR2 (germline): SNHLY, FYNNEI. The CDR3 protein is CASSENSGGSYGYTF. In nucleotides, the CDR3 is TGTGCCAGCAGTGAAAATTCTGGTGGCTCCTATGGCTACACCTTC.

This chain connects TRBV11-2 to TRBJ1-1, with D hard to call. Germline values: CDR1 SGHAT, CDR2 FQNNGV. The CDR3 runs 15 residues. The V gene lost 0 bases and the J gene lost 1 base, with 9 bases spanning the gap. The CDR3 DNA sequence: TGTGCCAGCAGCTTAGATGAGGAACGGAACACTGAAGCTTTCTTT. Its translation: CASSLDEERNTEAFF.

The genes are TRBV19 and TRBJ2-5; 10 positions agree with TRBD1. Trimming took 5 bases from V and 6 from J; bases not matched to a gene: 3. CDR1 and CDR2 (germline): LNHDA, SQIVND (reference sequence). CDR3 length equals 13 residues. The CDR3 sequence is CASSPGQGKTQYF. The CDR3 nucleotides are TGTGCCAGTAGTCCGGGACAGGGGAAGACCCAGTACTTC.

The chain uses TRBV7-2 and TRBJ1-3; possible D gene TRBD1, 5 bases. There are 15 residues in the CDR3. Germline loops: CDR1 SGHTA, CDR2 FQGNSA. The ends were cut back, 5 bases at V and 0 bases at J, with 11 bases in the middle. CDR3 sequence: CASSMRQGSGNTIYF. CDR3 DNA sequence: TGTGCCAGCAGCATGCGCCAGGGCTCTGGAAACACCATATATTTT.

This clone is classed as medium-sized. The V and J genes are TRBV4-2 and TRBJ1-3; D uncertain. The CDR3 is made up of 15 amino acids. Germline V gene lookup returns CDR1 LGHNA and CDR2 YNFKEQ. V lost 0 bases to trimming and J lost 6 bases, with 12 bases between them. The CDR3 DNA reads TGTGCCAGCAGCCAAGAAGCAGGAATAAAAAACACCATATATTTT. This codes for CASSQEAGIKNTIYF.